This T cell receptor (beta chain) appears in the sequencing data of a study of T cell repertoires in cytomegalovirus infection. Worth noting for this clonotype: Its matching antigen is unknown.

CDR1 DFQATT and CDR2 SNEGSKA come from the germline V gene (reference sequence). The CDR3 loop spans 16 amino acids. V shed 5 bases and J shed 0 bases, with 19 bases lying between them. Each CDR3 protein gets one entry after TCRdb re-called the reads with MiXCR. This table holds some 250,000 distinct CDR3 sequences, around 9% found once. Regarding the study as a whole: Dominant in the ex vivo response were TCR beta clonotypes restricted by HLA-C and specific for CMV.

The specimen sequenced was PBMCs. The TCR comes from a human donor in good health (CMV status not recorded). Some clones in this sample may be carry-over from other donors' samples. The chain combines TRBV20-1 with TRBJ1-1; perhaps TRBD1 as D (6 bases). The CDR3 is CSAQKYLGTLNTEAFF. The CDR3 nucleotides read TGCAGTGCTCAAAAATATCTTGGGACATTGAACACTGAAGCTTTCTTT.